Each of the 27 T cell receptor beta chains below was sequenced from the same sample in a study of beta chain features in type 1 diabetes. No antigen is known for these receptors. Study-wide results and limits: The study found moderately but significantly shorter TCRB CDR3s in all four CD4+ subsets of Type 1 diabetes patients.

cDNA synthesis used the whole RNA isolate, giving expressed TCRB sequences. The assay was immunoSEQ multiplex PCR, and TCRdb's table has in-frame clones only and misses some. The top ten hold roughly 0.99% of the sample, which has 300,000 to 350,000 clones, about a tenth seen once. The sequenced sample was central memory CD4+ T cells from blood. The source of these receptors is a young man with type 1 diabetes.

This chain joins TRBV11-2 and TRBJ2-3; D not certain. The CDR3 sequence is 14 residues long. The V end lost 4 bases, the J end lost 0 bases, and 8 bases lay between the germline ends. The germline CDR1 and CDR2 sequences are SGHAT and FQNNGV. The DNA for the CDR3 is TGTGCCAGCAGCTCGGACGGCAGCACAGATACGCAGTATTTT. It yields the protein CASSSDGSTDTQYF.

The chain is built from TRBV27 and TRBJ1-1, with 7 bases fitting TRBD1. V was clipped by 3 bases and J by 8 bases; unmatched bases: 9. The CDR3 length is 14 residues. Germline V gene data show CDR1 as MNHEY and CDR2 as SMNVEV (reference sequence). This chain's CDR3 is CASSLSGAGGEAFF. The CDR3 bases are TGTGCCAGCAGTTTGTCAGGAGCAGGGGGAGAAGCTTTCTTT.

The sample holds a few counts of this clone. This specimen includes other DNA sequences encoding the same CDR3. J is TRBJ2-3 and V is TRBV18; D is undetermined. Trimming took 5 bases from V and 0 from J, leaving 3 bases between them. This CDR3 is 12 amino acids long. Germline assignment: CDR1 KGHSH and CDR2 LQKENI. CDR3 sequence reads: CASSSSTDTQYF. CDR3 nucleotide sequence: TGTGCCAGCTCATCTAGCACAGATACGCAGTATTTT. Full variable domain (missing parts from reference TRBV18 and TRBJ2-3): NAGVMQNPRHLVRRRGQEARLRCSPMKGHSHVYWYRQLPEEGLKFMVYLQKENIIDESGMPKERFSAEFPKEGPSILRIQQVVRGDSAAYFCASSSSTDTQYFGPGTRLTVL.

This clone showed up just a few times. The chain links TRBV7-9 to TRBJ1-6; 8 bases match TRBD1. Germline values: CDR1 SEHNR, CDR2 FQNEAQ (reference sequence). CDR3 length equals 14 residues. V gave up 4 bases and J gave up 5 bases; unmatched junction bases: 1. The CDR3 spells CASSWDRNNSPLHF. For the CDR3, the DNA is TGTGCCAGCAGCTGGGACAGGAATAATTCACCCCTCCACTTT.

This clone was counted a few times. In nucleotides, the CDR3 is TGTGCCAGCAGCGCCATCCAGGGGGTAACCCAGTACTTC. This sequence encodes CASSAIQGVTQYF. V is TRBV9 and J is TRBJ2-5, with 7 bases fitting TRBD1. Germline assignment: CDR1 SGDLS and CDR2 YYNGEE. J was trimmed by 8 bases and V by 3 bases; bases with no gene match: 7. The CDR3 runs 13 residues. The full variable domain, in which reference TRBV9 and TRBJ2-5 provide the parts outside the CDR3, is DSGVTQTPKHLITATGQRVTLRCSPRSGDLSVYWYQQSLDQGLQFLIQYYNGEERAKGNILERFSAQQFPDLHSELNLSSLELGDSALYFCASSAIQGVTQYFGPGTRLLVL.

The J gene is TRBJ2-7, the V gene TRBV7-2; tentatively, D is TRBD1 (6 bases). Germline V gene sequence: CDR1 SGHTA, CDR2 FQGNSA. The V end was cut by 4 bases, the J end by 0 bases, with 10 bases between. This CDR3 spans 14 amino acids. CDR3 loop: CASSSQGSSYEQYF. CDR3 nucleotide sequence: TGTGCCAGCAGCTCTCAGGGGTCCTCCTACGAGCAGTACTTC. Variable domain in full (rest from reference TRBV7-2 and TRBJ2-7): GAGVSQSPSNKVTEKGKDVELRCDPISGHTALYWYRQSLGQGLEFLIYFQGNSAPDKSGLPSDRFSAERTGGSVSTLTIQRTQQEDSAVYLCASSSQGSSYEQYFGPGTRLTVT.

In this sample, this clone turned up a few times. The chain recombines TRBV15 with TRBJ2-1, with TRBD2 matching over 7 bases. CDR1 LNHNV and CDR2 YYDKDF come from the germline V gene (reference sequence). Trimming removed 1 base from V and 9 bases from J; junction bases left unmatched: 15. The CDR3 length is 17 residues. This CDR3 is CATSRAYGTIRVGEQFF. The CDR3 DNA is TGTGCCACCAGCAGAGCGTATGGGACTATTAGGGTCGGTGAGCAGTTCTTC. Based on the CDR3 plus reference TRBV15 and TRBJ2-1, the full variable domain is DAMVIQNPRYQVTQFGKPVTLSCSQTLNHNVMYWYQQKSSQAPKLLFHYYDKDFNNEADTPDNFQSRRPNTSFCFLDIRSPGLGDTAMYLCATSRAYGTIRVGEQFFGPGTRLTVL.

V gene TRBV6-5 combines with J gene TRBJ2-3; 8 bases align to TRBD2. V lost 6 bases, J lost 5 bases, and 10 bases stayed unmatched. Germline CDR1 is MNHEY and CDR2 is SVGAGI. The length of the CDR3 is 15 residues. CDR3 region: CASSSLGTSGDTQYF. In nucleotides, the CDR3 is TGTGCCAGCAGCTCGCTCGGGACTAGTGGAGATACGCAGTATTTT.

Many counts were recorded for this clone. The CDR3 nucleotides read TGTGCCAGCAGCTTCGCCTACGAGCAGTACTTC. It specifies CASSFAYEQYF. This sequence joins TRBV7-9 and TRBJ2-7; D not certain. The V gene's germline CDR1 is SEHNR and CDR2 FQNEAQ (reference sequence). The CDR3 has 11 residues. Trimming pared 3 bases from V and 2 bases from J, leaving 2 bases between.

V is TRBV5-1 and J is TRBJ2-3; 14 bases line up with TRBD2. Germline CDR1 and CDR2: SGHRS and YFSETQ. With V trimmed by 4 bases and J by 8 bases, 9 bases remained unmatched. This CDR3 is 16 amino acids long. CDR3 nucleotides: TGCGCCAGCAGCCGCACGACTAGCGGGGGGGCAGGTACGCAGTATTTT. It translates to CASSRTTSGGAGTQYF.

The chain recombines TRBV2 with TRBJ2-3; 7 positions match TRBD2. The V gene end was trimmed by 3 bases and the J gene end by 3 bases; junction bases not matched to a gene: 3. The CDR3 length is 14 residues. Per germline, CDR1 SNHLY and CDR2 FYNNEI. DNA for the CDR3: TGTGCCAGCAGTGAGCCTAGCGGTACAGATACGCAGTATTTT. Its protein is CASSEPSGTDTQYF. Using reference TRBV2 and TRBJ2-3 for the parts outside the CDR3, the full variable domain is EPEVTQTPSHQVTQMGQEVILRCVPISNHLYFYWYRQILGQKVEFLVSFYNNEISEKSEIFDDQFSVERPDGSNFTLKIRSTKLEDSAMYFCASSEPSGTDTQYFGPGTRLTVL.

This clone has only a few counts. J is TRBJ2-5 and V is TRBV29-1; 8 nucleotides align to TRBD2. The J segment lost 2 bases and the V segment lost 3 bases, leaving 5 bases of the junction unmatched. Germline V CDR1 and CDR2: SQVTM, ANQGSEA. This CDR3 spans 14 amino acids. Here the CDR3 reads CSVDRASGQETQYF. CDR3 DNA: TGCAGCGTTGACAGGGCTAGCGGGCAAGAGACCCAGTACTTC.

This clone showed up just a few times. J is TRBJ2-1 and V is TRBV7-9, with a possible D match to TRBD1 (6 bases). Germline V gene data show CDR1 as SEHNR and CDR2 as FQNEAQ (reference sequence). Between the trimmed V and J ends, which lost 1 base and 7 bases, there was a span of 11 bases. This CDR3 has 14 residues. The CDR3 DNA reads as TGTGCCAGCAGCTTAGTTAGGGGGTTAAATGAGCAGTTCTTC. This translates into CASSLVRGLNEQFF. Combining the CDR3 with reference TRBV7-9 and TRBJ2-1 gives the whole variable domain DTGVSQNPRHKITKRGQNVTFRCDPISEHNRLYWYRQTLGQGPEFLTYFQNEAQLEKSRLLSDRFSAERPKGSFSTLEIQRTEQGDSAMYLCASSLVRGLNEQFFGPGTRLTVL.

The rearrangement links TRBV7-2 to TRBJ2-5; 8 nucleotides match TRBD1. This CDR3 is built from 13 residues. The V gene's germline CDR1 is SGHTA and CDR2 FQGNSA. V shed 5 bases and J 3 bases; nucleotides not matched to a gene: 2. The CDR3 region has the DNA TGTGCCAGCAGCCAGGACAGGGAAGAGACCCAGTACTTC. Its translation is CASSQDREETQYF.

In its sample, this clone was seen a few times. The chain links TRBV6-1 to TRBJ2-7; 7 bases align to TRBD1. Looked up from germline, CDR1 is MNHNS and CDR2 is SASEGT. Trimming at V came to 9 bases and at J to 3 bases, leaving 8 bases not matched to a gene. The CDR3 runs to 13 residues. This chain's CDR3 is CASQRDSLYEQYF. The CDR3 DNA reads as TGTGCCAGTCAAAGGGACAGCCTCTACGAGCAGTACTTC.

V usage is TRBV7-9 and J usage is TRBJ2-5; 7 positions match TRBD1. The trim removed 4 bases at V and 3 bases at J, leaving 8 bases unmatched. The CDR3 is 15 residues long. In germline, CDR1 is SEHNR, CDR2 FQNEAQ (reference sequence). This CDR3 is CASSSPSGTEETQYF. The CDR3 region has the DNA TGTGCCAGCAGCTCTCCGTCCGGGACAGAAGAGACCCAGTACTTC.

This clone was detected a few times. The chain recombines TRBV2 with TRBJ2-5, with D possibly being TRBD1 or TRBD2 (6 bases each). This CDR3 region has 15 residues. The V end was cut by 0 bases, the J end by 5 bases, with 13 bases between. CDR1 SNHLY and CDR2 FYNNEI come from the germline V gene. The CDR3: CASSEAGTGAETQYF. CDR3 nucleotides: TGTGCCAGCAGTGAAGCCGGGACGGGGGCGGAGACCCAGTACTTC.

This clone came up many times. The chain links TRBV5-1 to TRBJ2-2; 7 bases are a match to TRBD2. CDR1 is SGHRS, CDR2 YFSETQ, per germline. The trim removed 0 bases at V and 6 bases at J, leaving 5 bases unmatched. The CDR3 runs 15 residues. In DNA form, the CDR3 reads TGCGCCAGCAGCTTGGTTTCCGCGGGGGCCGGGGAGCTGTTTTTT. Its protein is CASSLVSAGAGELFF.

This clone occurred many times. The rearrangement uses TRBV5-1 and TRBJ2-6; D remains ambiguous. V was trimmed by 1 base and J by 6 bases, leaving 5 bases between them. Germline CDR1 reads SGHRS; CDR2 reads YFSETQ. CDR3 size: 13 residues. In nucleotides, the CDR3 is TGCGCCAGCAGCTTGAACCTGGCCAACGTCCTGACTTTC. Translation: CASSLNLANVLTF.

The CDR3 sequence is CASMVQWGTDTQYF. Written as DNA, the CDR3 is TGTGCCAGTATGGTCCAGTGGGGCACAGATACGCAGTATTTT. This chain links TRBV19 with TRBJ2-3; D uncertain. Germline loops: CDR1 LNHDA, CDR2 SQIVND (reference sequence). V was shortened by 7 bases and J by 1 base, with 12 bases between the two germline ends. The length of the CDR3 is 14 residues.

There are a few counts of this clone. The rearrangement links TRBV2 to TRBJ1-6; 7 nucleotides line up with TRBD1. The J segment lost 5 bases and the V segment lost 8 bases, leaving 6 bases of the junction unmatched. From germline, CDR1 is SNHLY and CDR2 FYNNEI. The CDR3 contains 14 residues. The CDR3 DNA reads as TGTGCCAGCCGGGGGACAGTGAATAATTCACCCCTCCACTTT. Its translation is CASRGTVNNSPLHF.

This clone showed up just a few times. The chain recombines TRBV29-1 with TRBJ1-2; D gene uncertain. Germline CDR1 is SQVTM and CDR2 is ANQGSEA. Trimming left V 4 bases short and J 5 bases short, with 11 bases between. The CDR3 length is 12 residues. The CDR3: CSVAGQNYGYTF. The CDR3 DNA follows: TGCAGCGTTGCTGGTCAGAATTATGGCTACACCTTC. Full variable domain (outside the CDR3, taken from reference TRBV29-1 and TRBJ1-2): SAVISQKPSRDICQRGTSLTIQCQVDSQVTMMFWYRQQPGQSLTLIATANQGSEATYESGFVIDKFPISRPNLTFSTLTVSNMSPEDSSIYLCSVAGQNYGYTFGSGTRLTVV.

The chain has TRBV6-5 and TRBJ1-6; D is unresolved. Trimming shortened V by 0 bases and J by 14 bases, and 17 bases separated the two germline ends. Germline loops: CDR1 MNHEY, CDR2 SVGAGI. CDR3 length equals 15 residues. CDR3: CASSYSKDGGRSLHF. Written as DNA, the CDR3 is TGTGCCAGCAGTTACTCGAAGGACGGAGGTAGATCCCTCCACTTT.

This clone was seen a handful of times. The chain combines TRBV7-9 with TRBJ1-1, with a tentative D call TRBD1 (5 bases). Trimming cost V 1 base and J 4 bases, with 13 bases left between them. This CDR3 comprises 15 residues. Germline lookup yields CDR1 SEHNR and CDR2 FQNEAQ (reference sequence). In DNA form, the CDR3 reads TGTGCCAGCAGCTTAGGGTTCTCAGGGACCACTGAAGCTTTCTTT. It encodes CASSLGFSGTTEAFF. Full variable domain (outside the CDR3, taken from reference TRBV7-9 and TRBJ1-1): DTGVSQNPRHKITKRGQNVTFRCDPISEHNRLYWYRQTLGQGPEFLTYFQNEAQLEKSRLLSDRFSAERPKGSFSTLEIQRTEQGDSAMYLCASSLGFSGTTEAFFGQGTRLTVV.

This CDR3 reads CASSVDRLISTDTQYF. The CDR3, as DNA: TGTGCCAGCAGCGTAGATCGGCTCATCTCAACAGATACGCAGTATTTT. V usage is TRBV9 and J usage is TRBJ2-3; D call uncertain. This CDR3 is 16 amino acids long. In germline, CDR1 is SGDLS, CDR2 YYNGEE. V dropped 0 bases and J dropped 3 bases, with 14 bases sitting between them.

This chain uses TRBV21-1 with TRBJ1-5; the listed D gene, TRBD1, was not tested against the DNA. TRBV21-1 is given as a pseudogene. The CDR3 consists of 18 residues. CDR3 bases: TGTGCCAGCAGCAAAAGTCGGACAGGCCGGAGATGGGTTCAGCCCCAGCATTTT. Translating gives CASSKSRTGRRWVQPQHF.

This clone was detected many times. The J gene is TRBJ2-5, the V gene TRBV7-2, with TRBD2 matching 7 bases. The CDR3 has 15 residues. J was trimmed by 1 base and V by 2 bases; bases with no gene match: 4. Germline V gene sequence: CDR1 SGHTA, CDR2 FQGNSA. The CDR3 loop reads CASSLIGGGQETQYF. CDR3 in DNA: TGTGCCAGCAGCTTAATCGGCGGGGGCCAAGAGACCCAGTACTTC. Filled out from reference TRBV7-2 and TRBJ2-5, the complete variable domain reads GAGVSQSPSNKVTEKGKDVELRCDPISGHTALYWYRQSLGQGLEFLIYFQGNSAPDKSGLPSDRFSAERTGGSVSTLTIQRTQQEDSAVYLCASSLIGGGQETQYFGPGTRLLVL.